These 12 T cell receptor beta chains were sequenced from one sample in a study of cytomegalovirus exposure and HLA in healthy donors. A multiplex PCR was run with 60 Vbeta primers and 13 Jbeta primers. Only in-frame clones appear in the TCRdb table, and some are missing; sequencing was by immunoSEQ multiplex PCR. The profile shows 150,000 or so clones, 76% of them singletons. The material sequenced was PBMCs. These receptors were obtained from a male donor in good health and CMV-seronegative.

This chain joins TRBV5-1 and TRBJ2-7, with 9 bases matching TRBD1. Germline-derived CDR1 and CDR2 are SGHRS and YFSETQ. Trimming removed 1 base from V and 0 bases from J; junction bases left unmatched: 5. The CDR3 is 16 amino acids. The CDR3 DNA sequence: TGCGCCAGCAGCTTGTTTGGGGACAGGGACTCCTACGAGCAGTACTTC. Its translation is CASSLFGDRDSYEQYF. The full variable domain, in which reference TRBV5-1 and TRBJ2-7 provide the parts outside the CDR3, is KAGVTQTPRYLIKTRGQQVTLSCSPISGHRSVSWYQQTPGQGLQFLFEYFSETQRNKGNFPGRFSGRQFSNSRSEMNVSTLELGDSALYLCASSLFGDRDSYEQYFGPGTRLTVT.

The chain joins TRBV19 to TRBJ2-6, with 8 bases identical to TRBD1. The CDR3 consists of 18 residues. Germline CDR1 and CDR2: LNHDA and SQIVND (reference sequence). Germline trimming cut 7 bases from V and 0 bases from J; bases unmatched to any gene: 11. The DNA of the CDR3 is TGTGCCAGTACCGACGGGACAGGCCTCTCCTCTGGGGCCAACGTCCTGACTTTC. It encodes CASTDGTGLSSGANVLTF.

The chain links TRBV7-3 to TRBJ2-1; TRBD2 aligns across 11 bases. From germline, CDR1 is SGHTA and CDR2 FQGTGA. J lost 6 bases, V lost 6 bases, and 10 bases had no gene match. This CDR3 region has 16 residues. In DNA, the CDR3 is TGTGCCAGCAGTAAGTTTACTAGCGGGGGTATCAATGAGCAGTTCTTC. Amino acid sequence: CASSKFTSGGINEQFF.

The chain couples TRBV18 to TRBJ1-2; perhaps TRBD1 as D (5 bases). V was clipped by 3 bases and J by 7 bases, with 18 bases between them. Germline V gene lookup returns CDR1 KGHSH and CDR2 LQKENI. This CDR3 has 15 amino acids. In nucleotides, the CDR3 is TGTGCCAGCTCACCCCAGGGTTGGCAATCCTCTGGCTACACCTTC. It is translated as CASSPQGWQSSGYTF.

The chain links TRBV27 to TRBJ2-1, with D possibly TRBD2 on 6 matching bases. Germline-derived CDR1 and CDR2 are MNHEY and SMNVEV (reference sequence). CDR3 length: 15 residues. Trimming removed 10 bases from V and 1 base from J, with 17 bases in between. CDR3 DNA: TGTGCCACCTCCCTTGGGGGGTTGTCCTACAATGAGCAGTTCTTC. Its protein product is CATSLGGLSYNEQFF.

V and J are TRBV5-1 and TRBJ2-3, with no clear D. Germline-derived CDR1 and CDR2 are SGHRS and YFSETQ. Trimming cost V 0 bases and J 1 base, with 6 bases left between them. CDR3 length: 14 amino acids. The CDR3 region has the DNA TGCGCCAGCAGCTTGGTGCCGGGCACAGATACGCAGTATTTT. Translating gives CASSLVPGTDTQYF. The full variable domain, completed using reference TRBV5-1 and TRBJ2-3, is KAGVTQTPRYLIKTRGQQVTLSCSPISGHRSVSWYQQTPGQGLQFLFEYFSETQRNKGNFPGRFSGRQFSNSRSEMNVSTLELGDSALYLCASSLVPGTDTQYFGPGTRLTVL.

The rearrangement links TRBV4-3 to TRBJ2-3; D may be TRBD1 (5 bases). V dropped 1 base and J dropped 4 bases, with 12 bases sitting between them. The CDR3 is 15 amino acids. Looked up from germline, CDR1 is LGHNA and CDR2 is YSLEER. The CDR3 sequence is CASSQGAQVPDTQYF. For the CDR3, the DNA is TGCGCCAGCAGCCAAGGGGCACAGGTGCCAGATACGCAGTATTTT.

This clone was recorded a few times. This chain connects TRBV21-1 to TRBJ1-1. TRBV21-1 is assigned pseudogene status. The CDR3 runs to 15 residues. The CDR3 here is CASSKERASNTEAFF. CDR3 DNA sequence: TGTGCCAGCAGCAAAGAGAGAGCGAGTAACACTGAAGCTTTCTTT.

Notes on this clone: The junction does not match germline at one end; this may be a read error. The chain has TRBV28 and TRBJ1-5; D unclear. Germline CDR1 MDHEN, CDR2 SYDVKM. This CDR3 has 14 residues. CDR3 residues: CASSYMAENQLQHF. DNA for the CDR3: TGTGCCAGCAGCTACATGGCGGAGAATCAGCTCCAGCATTTT. The full variable domain, with the rest looked up from reference TRBV28 and TRBJ1-5, is DVKVTQSSRYLVKRTGEKVFLECVQDMDHENMFWYRQDPGLGLRLIYFSYDVKMKEKGDIPEGYSVSREKKERFSLILESASTNQTSMYLCASSYMAENQLQHFGDGTRLSIL.

The genes are TRBV18 and TRBJ2-7; D remains unclear. CDR1 is KGHSH and CDR2 is LQKENI in the germline V gene. The CDR3 is 13 amino acids. Trimming left V 0 bases short and J 4 bases short, with 7 bases between. The CDR3 DNA follows: TGTGCCAGCTCACCACCGACAACATACGAGCAGTACTTC. It encodes CASSPPTTYEQYF.

This clone showed up just once. The chain joins TRBV30 to TRBJ2-1; 7 nucleotides align to TRBD2. J gave up 8 bases and V 3 bases, and 13 bases lay outside the gene matches. The CDR3 length is 15 residues. From germline, CDR1 is GTSNPN and CDR2 SVGIG (reference sequence). CDR3 DNA sequence: TGTGCCTGGAGCCCCTATAGCGGGCTTCGCGATGAGCAGTTCTTC. This translates into CAWSPYSGLRDEQFF.

The chain uses TRBV7-2 and TRBJ2-7, with TRBD2 matching 7 bases. Germline V gene sequence: CDR1 SGHTA, CDR2 FQGNSA. Germline trimming cut 5 bases from V and 0 bases from J; bases unmatched to any gene: 10. The CDR3 spans 16 residues. The CDR3 sequence: CASSQRLAAFSYEQYF. Written as DNA, the CDR3 is TGTGCCAGCAGCCAACGACTAGCAGCCTTCTCCTACGAGCAGTACTTC.